A single sample gave rise to the 23 T cell receptor beta chains below, sequenced in a study of blood T cell repertoires in COVID-19. Profiling relied on immunoSEQ multiplex PCR, and the TCRdb table lists in-frame clones only, not all of them. Among approximately 300,000 clones listed, roughly 87% were seen once. The sequenced material came from peripheral blood. Source of these receptors: a woman between 50 and 59 years old who had recovered from COVID-19.

The table lists this clone with a count of one. The chain combines TRBV27 with TRBJ2-7; 9 bases map to TRBD1. The V segment lost 2 bases and the J segment 3 bases; nucleotides outside the gene matches: 8. The CDR3 loop spans 16 amino acids. Germline V gene sequence: CDR1 MNHEY, CDR2 SMNVEV (reference sequence). The CDR3 protein is CASSLLSGTGSYEQYF. DNA of the CDR3: TGTGCCAGCAGTTTACTCTCGGGGACAGGGAGCTACGAGCAGTACTTC.

The rearrangement links TRBV7-9 to TRBJ2-1; 13 positions agree with TRBD2. V lost 5 bases to trimming and J lost 5 bases; unmatched junction nucleotides: 6. CDR3 length equals 16 residues. Looked up from germline, CDR1 is SEHNR and CDR2 is FQNEAQ (reference sequence). CDR3 region: CASSMGTSGTNNEQFF. CDR3 DNA: TGTGCCAGCAGCATGGGGACTAGCGGGACCAACAATGAGCAGTTCTTC.

This clone was counted a few times. The chain joins TRBV20-1 to TRBJ2-1; TRBD2 aligns across 11 bases. CDR1 DFQATT and CDR2 SNEGSKA come from the germline V gene (reference sequence). With V trimmed by 3 bases and J by 6 bases, 10 bases remained unmatched. The CDR3 is 16 residues long. The CDR3 sequence is CSASGFGLAGRNEQFF. The CDR3 nucleotides read TGCAGTGCTAGTGGCTTTGGACTAGCGGGTCGCAATGAGCAGTTCTTC.

The chain has TRBV5-1 and TRBJ2-1; 8 bases agree with TRBD1. The V gene end was trimmed by 0 bases and the J gene end by 5 bases; junction bases not matched to a gene: 10. This CDR3 contains 17 residues. CDR1 is SGHRS, CDR2 YFSETQ, per germline. Here the CDR3 reads CASSLETGVISNNEQFF. In DNA, the CDR3 is TGCGCCAGCAGCTTGGAGACAGGGGTAATTAGTAACAATGAGCAGTTCTTC.

The chain has TRBV24-1 and TRBJ1-5; TRBD1 aligns across 9 bases. The CDR3 totals 16 residues. Germline lookup yields CDR1 KGHDR and CDR2 SFDVKD. With 3 bases clipped from V and 3 bases from J, the junction kept 5 bases outside the gene matches. In DNA form, the CDR3 reads TGTGCCACCAGTGATACTCGGGACAGGGTCAATCAGCCCCAGCATTTT. Translating it yields CATSDTRDRVNQPQHF.

The gene calls are TRBV28 and TRBJ1-1, with a weak D call TRBD1 (5 bases). The CDR3 sequence is 15 residues long. Deletions cut 6 bases from V and 4 bases from J, with 18 bases between. CDR1 is MDHEN and CDR2 is SYDVKM in the germline V gene. The CDR3 DNA sequence: TGTGCCAGCAGCCTCCCTGGGGGGGGAGGCACTGAAGCTTTCTTT. It is translated as CASSLPGGGGTEAFF.

V and J are TRBV3-1 (or the pseudogene TRBV3-2) and TRBJ1-5, with D hard to call. V was cut by 3 bases and J by 3 bases, with 24 bases left in between. CDR1 and CDR2 (germline): LGHDT, YNNKEL (reference sequence). The CDR3 runs 19 residues. CDR3 amino acids: CASSHGIFSRRTPNQPQHF. In nucleotides, the CDR3 is TGTGCCAGCAGCCACGGAATATTTTCTAGAAGGACTCCCAATCAGCCCCAGCATTTT.

The chain uses TRBV6-6 and TRBJ1-1; unclear D gene. Germline CDR1 reads MNHNY; CDR2 reads SVGAGI (reference sequence). The CDR3 is 15 residues long. V was clipped by 6 bases and J by 3 bases, with 17 bases between them. CDR3 sequence (DNA): TGTGCCAGCAGGGTGGCACGAACCCTAGACACTGAAGCTTTCTTT. Translating it yields CASRVARTLDTEAFF.

The chain combines TRBV7-2 with TRBJ2-5; the match to TRBD1 covers 7 bases. V trimming: 4 bases; J trimming: 2 bases; junction bases outside the gene matches: 7. The germline gives CDR1 SGHTA, CDR2 FQGNSA. The CDR3 spans 15 residues. This CDR3 is CASSSGQFKQETQYF. CDR3 in DNA: TGTGCCAGCAGCTCGGGACAGTTCAAACAAGAGACCCAGTACTTC.

The chain is built from TRBV7-2 and TRBJ2-3; TRBD1 matches at 7 bases. CDR1 SGHTA and CDR2 FQGNSA come from the germline V gene. V lost 0 bases, J lost 3 bases, and 3 bases stayed unmatched. This CDR3 is built from 15 residues. The CDR3 region is CASSLAGQRTDTQYF. The DNA for the CDR3 is TGTGCCAGCAGCTTAGCGGGACAGAGGACAGATACGCAGTATTTT.

The chain joins TRBV28 to TRBJ1-1; tentatively, D is TRBD1 (6 bases). CDR3 length: 12 amino acids. The V end was cut by 6 bases, the J end by 5 bases, with 10 bases between. Per the germline V gene, CDR1 is MDHEN and CDR2 is SYDVKM. Here the CDR3 DNA reads TGTGCCAGCAGCAGGGGAAGGACTGAAGCTTTCTTT. This sequence encodes CASSRGRTEAFF.

The genes are TRBV5-1 and TRBJ2-7; 8 bases are a match to TRBD2. Germline V gene data show CDR1 as SGHRS and CDR2 as YFSETQ. This CDR3 has 12 residues. V shed 7 bases, J shed 3 bases, and the junction held 3 bases outside the gene matches. In DNA form, the CDR3 reads TGCGCCAGCGGCCGGGAGGGCTACGAGCAGTACTTC. It is translated as CASGREGYEQYF.

This clone is a singleton in its sample. The junction does not match germline at one end; this may be a read error. The chain recombines TRBV7-9 with TRBJ1-2; 7 bases are shared with TRBD1. The CDR3 sequence is 13 residues long. Germline V gene lookup returns CDR1 SEHNR and CDR2 FQNEAQ (reference sequence). CDR3 coding DNA: TGTGCCAGCACCAATGATGATCTACAGGGGTCGCACTTC. Protein sequence: CASTNDDLQGSHF. The variable domain in full, with the rest retrieved from reference TRBV7-9 and TRBJ1-2, is DTGVSQNPRHKITKRGQNVTFRCDPISEHNRLYWYRQTLGQGPEFLTYFQNEAQLEKSRLLSDRFSAERPKGSFSTLEIQRTEQGDSAMYLCASTNDDLQGSHFGSGTRLTVV.

This chain links TRBV16 with TRBJ2-1; 7 bases are shared with TRBD2. With V trimmed by 3 bases and J by 7 bases, 9 bases remained unmatched. The CDR3 is 15 residues long. Germline lookup yields CDR1 KGHSY and CDR2 FQNENV. The CDR3 here is CASSQRGGSGNEQFF. CDR3 in DNA: TGTGCCAGCAGCCAGCGGGGCGGGAGCGGGAATGAGCAGTTCTTC. The full variable domain, rest sourced from reference TRBV16 and TRBJ2-1, is GEEVAQTPKHLVRGEGQKAKLYCAPIKGHSYVFWYQQVLKNEFKFLISFQNENVFDETGMPKERFSAKCLPNSPCSLEIQATKLEDSAVYFCASSQRGGSGNEQFFGPGTRLTVL.

In this sample, this clone turned up a few times. The gene calls are TRBV27 and TRBJ2-3; D gene uncertain. Germline lookup yields CDR1 MNHEY and CDR2 SMNVEV (reference sequence). This CDR3 contains 15 residues. Trimming stripped 7 bases from V and 1 base from J, with 15 bases between. Here the CDR3 DNA reads TGTGCCAGCAACGACGGAGTTATTCGCACAGATACGCAGTATTTT. Translated, it gives CASNDGVIRTDTQYF.

The chain recombines TRBV14 with TRBJ1-2, with 8 bases lining up with TRBD1. From germline, CDR1 is SGHDN and CDR2 FVKESK. The junction had 7 bases not matched to a gene; V was cut back by 1 base and J by 3 bases. CDR3 length: 16 residues. The CDR3 sequence is CASSQGLGQGYYGYTF. CDR3 DNA: TGTGCCAGCAGCCAAGGACTAGGACAGGGCTACTATGGCTACACCTTC. Full variable domain (missing parts from reference TRBV14 and TRBJ1-2): EAGVTQFPSHSVIEKGQTVTLRCDPISGHDNLYWYRRVMGKEIKFLLHFVKESKQDESGMPNNRFLAERTGGTYSTLKVQPAELEDSGVYFCASSQGLGQGYYGYTFGSGTRLTVV.

This clone was detected only a few times. This rearrangement joins TRBV7-2 to TRBJ2-3; D gene ambiguous. CDR1 and CDR2 (germline): SGHTA, FQGNSA. The CDR3 runs 13 residues. V lost 5 bases and J 3 bases, leaving 9 bases between the germline ends. The CDR3 coding sequence is TGTGCCAGCAGCACACAAGTGACAGATACGCAGTATTTT. Translating gives CASSTQVTDTQYF. Variable domain in full (rest from reference TRBV7-2 and TRBJ2-3): GAGVSQSPSNKVTEKGKDVELRCDPISGHTALYWYRQSLGQGLEFLIYFQGNSAPDKSGLPSDRFSAERTGGSVSTLTIQRTQQEDSAVYLCASSTQVTDTQYFGPGTRLTVL.

This clone has more than one count but fewer than ten. CDR3 protein: CASRNRGNEQFF. The CDR3 region has the DNA TGTGCCAGTAGGAACAGGGGGAATGAGCAGTTCTTC. The chain joins TRBV28 to TRBJ2-1, with 8 bases that match TRBD1. The CDR3 runs 12 residues. J lost 7 bases, V lost 9 bases, and 5 bases had no gene match. Per germline, CDR1 MDHEN and CDR2 SYDVKM.

The chain employs TRBV5-4 and TRBJ2-7; 7 nucleotides align to TRBD1. The CDR3 extends over 15 amino acids. Per the germline V gene, CDR1 is SGHNT and CDR2 is YYREEE (reference sequence). V lost 4 bases to trimming and J lost 2 bases; unmatched junction nucleotides: 9. DNA for the CDR3: TGTGCCAGCAGCCCTCGAACAGGGGCGACCTACGAGCAGTACTTC. Its translation is CASSPRTGATYEQYF.

V gene TRBV11-2 combines with J gene TRBJ2-2; D ambiguous. The CDR3 extends over 14 amino acids. Germline V gene lookup returns CDR1 SGHAT and CDR2 FQNNGV. With 2 bases removed from V and 1 base from J, the gap between germline ends came to 5 bases. Here the CDR3 reads CASSLWLNTGELFF. The CDR3 DNA sequence: TGTGCCAGCAGCTTATGGCTGAACACCGGGGAGCTGTTTTTT.

This clone was detected only once. J is TRBJ2-3 and V is TRBV9; TRBD2 agrees at 8 bases. The length of the CDR3 is 12 residues. V lost 7 bases and J lost 5; bases outside the gene matches: 3. The germline V gene has CDR1 SGDLS and CDR2 YYNGEE. The CDR3 loop is CASQAGGDTQYF. In DNA, the CDR3 is TGTGCCAGCCAGGCGGGGGGAGATACGCAGTATTTT. The full variable domain, its missing parts supplied by reference TRBV9 and TRBJ2-3, is DSGVTQTPKHLITATGQRVTLRCSPRSGDLSVYWYQQSLDQGLQFLIQYYNGEERAKGNILERFSAQQFPDLHSELNLSSLELGDSALYFCASQAGGDTQYFGPGTRLTVL.

J is TRBJ1-1 and V is TRBV7-6; TRBD1 matches at 11 bases. The CDR3 runs 15 residues. V gave up 1 base and J gave up 5 bases; unmatched junction bases: 3. Germline V lookup: CDR1 SGHVS, CDR2 FNYEAQ. The CDR3 loop is CASSLGTGGPTEAFF. In DNA, the CDR3 is TGTGCCAGCAGCTTAGGGACAGGGGGCCCAACTGAAGCTTTCTTT.

V and J are TRBV16 and TRBJ1-5; D call uncertain. Germline CDR1 is KGHSY and CDR2 is FQNENV. The CDR3 runs to 15 residues. V lost 1 base to trimming and J lost 2 bases, with 9 bases between them. The CDR3 sequence is CASSQYLVGNQPQHF. CDR3 in DNA: TGTGCCAGCAGCCAATATTTAGTCGGCAATCAGCCCCAGCATTTT.